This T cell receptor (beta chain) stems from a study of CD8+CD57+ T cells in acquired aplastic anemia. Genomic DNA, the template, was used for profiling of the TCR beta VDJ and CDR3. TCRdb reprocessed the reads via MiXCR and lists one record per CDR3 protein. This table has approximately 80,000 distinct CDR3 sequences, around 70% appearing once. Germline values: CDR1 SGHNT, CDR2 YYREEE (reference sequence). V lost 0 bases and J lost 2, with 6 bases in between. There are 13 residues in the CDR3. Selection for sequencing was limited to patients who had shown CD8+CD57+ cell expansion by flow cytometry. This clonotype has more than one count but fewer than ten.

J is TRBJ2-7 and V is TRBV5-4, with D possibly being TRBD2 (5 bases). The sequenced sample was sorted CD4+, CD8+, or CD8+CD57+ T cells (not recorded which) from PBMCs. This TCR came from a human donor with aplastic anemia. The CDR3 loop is CASSLVGTYEQYF. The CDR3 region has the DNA TGTGCCAGCAGCTTGGTCGGGACCTACGAGCAGTACTTC.